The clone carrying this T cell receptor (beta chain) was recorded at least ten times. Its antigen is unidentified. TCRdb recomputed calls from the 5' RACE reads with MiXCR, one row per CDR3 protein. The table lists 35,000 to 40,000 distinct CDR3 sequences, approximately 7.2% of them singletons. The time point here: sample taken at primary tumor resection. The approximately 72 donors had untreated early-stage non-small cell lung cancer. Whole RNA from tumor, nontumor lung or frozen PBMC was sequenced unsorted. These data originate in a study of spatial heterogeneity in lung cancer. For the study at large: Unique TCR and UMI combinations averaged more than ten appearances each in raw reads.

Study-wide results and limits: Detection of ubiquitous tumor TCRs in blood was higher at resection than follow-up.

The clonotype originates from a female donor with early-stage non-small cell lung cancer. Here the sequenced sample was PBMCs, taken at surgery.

CDR3 sequence (DNA): TGTGCCAGCAGCCCAGAGGTTCTTTGGGGGGACCACTATAATTCACCCCTCCACTTT. Its protein is CASSPEVLWGDHYNSPLHF. The rearrangement joins TRBV3-1 to TRBJ1-6, with D possibly being TRBD1 (5 bases). V lost 4 bases to trimming and J lost 3 bases, with 22 bases between them. Germline lookup yields CDR1 LGHDT and CDR2 YNNKEL (reference sequence). The CDR3 is made up of 19 amino acids.